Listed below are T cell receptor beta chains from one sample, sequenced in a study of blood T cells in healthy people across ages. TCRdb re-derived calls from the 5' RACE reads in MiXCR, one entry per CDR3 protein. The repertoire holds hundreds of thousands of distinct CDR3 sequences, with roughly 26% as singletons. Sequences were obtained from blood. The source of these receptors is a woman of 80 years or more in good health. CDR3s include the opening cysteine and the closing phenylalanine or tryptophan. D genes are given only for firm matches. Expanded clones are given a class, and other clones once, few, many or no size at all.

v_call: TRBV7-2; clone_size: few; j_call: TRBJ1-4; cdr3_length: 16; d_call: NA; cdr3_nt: TGTGCCAGCAGCTTAGTCGGGGTCAGGGCTAATGAAAAACTGTTTTTT; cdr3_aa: CASSLVGVRANEKLFF
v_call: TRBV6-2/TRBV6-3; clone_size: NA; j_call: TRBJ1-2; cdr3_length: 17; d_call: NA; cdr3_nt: TGTGCCAGCAGTTACATGAAGGGGACGGCTGTAAACTATGGCTACACCTTC; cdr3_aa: CASSYMKGTAVNYGYTF
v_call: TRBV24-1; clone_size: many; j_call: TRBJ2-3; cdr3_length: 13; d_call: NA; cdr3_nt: TGTGCCACCGGAACAGACCGCACAGATACGCAGTATTTT; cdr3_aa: CATGTDRTDTQYF
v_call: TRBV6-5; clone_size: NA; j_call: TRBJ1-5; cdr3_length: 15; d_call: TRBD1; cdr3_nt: TGTGCCAGCAGTACCGGGACAGGGACGAGGCAGCCCCAGCATTTT; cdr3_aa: CASSTGTGTRQPQHF
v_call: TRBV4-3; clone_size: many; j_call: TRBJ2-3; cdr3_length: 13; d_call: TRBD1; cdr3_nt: TGCGCCAGCAGCCAAGAGGCCAGGGGGACGCAGTATTTT; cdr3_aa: CASSQEARGTQYF
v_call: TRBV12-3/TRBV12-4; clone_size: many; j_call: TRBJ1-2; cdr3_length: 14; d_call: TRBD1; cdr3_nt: TGTGCCAGCAGCCCCGGGACAGCCCTTTCTGGCTACACCTTC; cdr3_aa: CASSPGTALSGYTF
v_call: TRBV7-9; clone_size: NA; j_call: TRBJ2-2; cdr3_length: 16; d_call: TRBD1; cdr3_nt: TGTGCCAGCAGCCGCTCGGGACAGGGGAACACCGGGGAGCTGTTTTTT; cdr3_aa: CASSRSGQGNTGELFF
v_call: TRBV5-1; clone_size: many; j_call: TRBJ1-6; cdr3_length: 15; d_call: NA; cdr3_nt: TGCGCCAGCAGCCTGACCCCGGCGGGTAATTCACCCCTCCACTTT; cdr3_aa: CASSLTPAGNSPLHF
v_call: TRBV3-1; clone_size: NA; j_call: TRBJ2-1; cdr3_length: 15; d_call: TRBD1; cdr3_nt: TGTGCCAGCAGCCGGGGGACAGGGCTTGGCAATGAGCAGTTCTTC; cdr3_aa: CASSRGTGLGNEQFF
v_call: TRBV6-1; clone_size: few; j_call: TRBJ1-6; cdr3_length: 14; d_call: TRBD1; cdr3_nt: TGTGCCAGCATCGGACAGGGGACGGCTTCACCCCTCCACTTT; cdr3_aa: CASIGQGTASPLHF
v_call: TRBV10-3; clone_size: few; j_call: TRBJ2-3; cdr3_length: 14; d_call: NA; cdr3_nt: TGTGCCATCAGGGTTGGGGGGAGCACAGATACGCAGTATTTT; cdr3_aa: CAIRVGGSTDTQYF
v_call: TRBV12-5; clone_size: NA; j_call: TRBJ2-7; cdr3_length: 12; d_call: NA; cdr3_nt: TGTGCTAGTGCCGCTGGAGACTACGAGCAGTACTTC; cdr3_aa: CASAAGDYEQYF
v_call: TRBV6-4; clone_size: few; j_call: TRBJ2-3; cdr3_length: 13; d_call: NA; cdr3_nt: TGTGCCAGCAGTGACACCACCACAGATACGCAGTATTTT; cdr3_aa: CASSDTTTDTQYF
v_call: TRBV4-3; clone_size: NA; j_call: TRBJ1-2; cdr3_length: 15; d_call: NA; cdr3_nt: TGCGCCAGCAGCCAAGTATGGAAGGTAAATGGAGGCTACACCTTC; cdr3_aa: CASSQVWKVNGGYTF
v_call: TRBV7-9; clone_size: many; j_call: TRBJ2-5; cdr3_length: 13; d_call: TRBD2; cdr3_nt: TGTGCCAGCAGCGGAATCGGGAGGGAGACCCAGTACTTC; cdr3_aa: CASSGIGRETQYF
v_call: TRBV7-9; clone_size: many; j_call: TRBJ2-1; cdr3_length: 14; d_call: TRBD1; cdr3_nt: TGTGCCAGCAGCCTGTTGGGACAGTCGGGTGAGCAGTTCTTC; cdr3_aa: CASSLLGQSGEQFF
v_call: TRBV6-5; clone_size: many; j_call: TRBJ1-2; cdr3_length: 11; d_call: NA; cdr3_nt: TGTGCCAGCAGTTGGGAGGGGGGCTACACCTTC; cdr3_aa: CASSWEGGYTF
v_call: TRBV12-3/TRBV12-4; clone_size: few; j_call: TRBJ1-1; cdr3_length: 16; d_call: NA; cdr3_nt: TGTGCCAGCAGTTCCCTCTGGGCGACGGGGAACACTGAAGCTTTCTTT; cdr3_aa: CASSSLWATGNTEAFF
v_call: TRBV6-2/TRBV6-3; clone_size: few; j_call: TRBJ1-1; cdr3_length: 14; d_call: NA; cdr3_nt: TGTGCCAGCAGGACCTCGACAGTAAACACTGAAGCTTTCTTT; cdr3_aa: CASRTSTVNTEAFF
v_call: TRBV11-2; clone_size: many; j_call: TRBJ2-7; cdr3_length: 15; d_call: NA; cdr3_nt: TGTGCCAGCAGCTTAGTTTGGACAGTCCTCTCCGAGCAGTACTTC; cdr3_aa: CASSLVWTVLSEQYF
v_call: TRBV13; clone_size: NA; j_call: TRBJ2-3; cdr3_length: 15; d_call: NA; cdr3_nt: TGTGCCAGCAGCTTCGAGCCGAAAGGTACAGATACGCAGTATTTT; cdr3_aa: CASSFEPKGTDTQYF
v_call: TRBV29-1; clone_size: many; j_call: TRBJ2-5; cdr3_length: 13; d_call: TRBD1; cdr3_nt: TGCAGCTTACGGACAGGGGGCAGTGAGACCCAGTACTTC; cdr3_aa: CSLRTGGSETQYF
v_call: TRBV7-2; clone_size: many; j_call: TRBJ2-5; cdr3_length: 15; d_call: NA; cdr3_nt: TGTGCCAGCAGCTTAGTGATAGGGCAGGGGGAGACCCAGTACTTC; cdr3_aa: CASSLVIGQGETQYF
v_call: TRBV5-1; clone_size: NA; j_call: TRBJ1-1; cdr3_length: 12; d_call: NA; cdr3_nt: TGCGCCAGCAGCTTCCCGGGGGCAAAGGCTTTCTTT; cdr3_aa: CASSFPGAKAFF
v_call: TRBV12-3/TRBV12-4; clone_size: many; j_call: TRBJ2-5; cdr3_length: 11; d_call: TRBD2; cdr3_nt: TGTGCCAGCAGAAGCGGGGGAGCCCAGTACTTC; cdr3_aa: CASRSGGAQYF
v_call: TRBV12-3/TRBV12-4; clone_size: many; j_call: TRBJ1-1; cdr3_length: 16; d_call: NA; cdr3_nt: TGTGCCAGCAGTTTAAGTTGGGGGAACGGGAACCCTGAAGCTTTCTTT; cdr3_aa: CASSLSWGNGNPEAFF
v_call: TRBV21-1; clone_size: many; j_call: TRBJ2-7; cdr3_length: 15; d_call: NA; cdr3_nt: TGTGCCAGCAGCAAAGTGGGCTCGTTGGTTGACGAGCAGTACTTC; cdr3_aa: CASSKVGSLVDEQYF
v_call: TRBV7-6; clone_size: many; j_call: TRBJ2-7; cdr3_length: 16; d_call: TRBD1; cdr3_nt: TGTGCCAGCAGTGTCTACTCCGGGACAGGGTCCTACGAGCAGTACTTC; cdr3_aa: CASSVYSGTGSYEQYF
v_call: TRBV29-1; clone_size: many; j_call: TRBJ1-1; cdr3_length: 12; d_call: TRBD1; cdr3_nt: TGCAGCGTTGTAGGGGGCTACACTGAAGCTTTCTTT; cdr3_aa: CSVVGGYTEAFF
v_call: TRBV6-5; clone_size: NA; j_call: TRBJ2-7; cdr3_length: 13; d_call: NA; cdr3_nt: TGTGCCAGCAGTTACGCCACCTACAATGAGCAGTACTTC; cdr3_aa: CASSYATYNEQYF
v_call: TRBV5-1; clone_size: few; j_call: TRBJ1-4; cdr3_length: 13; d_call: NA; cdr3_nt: TGCGCCAGCAGAGGTGAACTGAGGGAAAAACTGTTTTTT; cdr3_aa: CASRGELREKLFF
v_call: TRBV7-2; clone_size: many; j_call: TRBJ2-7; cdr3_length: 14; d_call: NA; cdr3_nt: TGTGCCAGCAGCTACGACCTTAGCTCCTACGAGCAGTACTTC; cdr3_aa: CASSYDLSSYEQYF
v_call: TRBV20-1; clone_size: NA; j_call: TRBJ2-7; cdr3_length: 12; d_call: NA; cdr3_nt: TGCAGTGCTACCACGACATCCTACGAGCAGTACTTC; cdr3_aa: CSATTTSYEQYF
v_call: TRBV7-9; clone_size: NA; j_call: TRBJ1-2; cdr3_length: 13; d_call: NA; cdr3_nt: TGTGCCAGCAGCTCCGCGGGAACCTATGGCTACACCTTC; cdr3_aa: CASSSAGTYGYTF
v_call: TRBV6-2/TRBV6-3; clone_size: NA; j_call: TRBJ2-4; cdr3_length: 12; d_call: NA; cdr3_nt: TGTGCCAGCAGTTACTCGATAGGCCAACACCTCTTC; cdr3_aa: CASSYSIGQHLF
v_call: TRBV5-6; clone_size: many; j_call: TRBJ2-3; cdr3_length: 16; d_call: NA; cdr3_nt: TGTGCCAGCAGCTTGGCGGCCACCTGGGGCGCAGATACGCAGTATTTT; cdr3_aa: CASSLAATWGADTQYF
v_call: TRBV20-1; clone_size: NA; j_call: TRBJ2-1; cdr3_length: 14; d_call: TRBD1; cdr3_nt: TGCAGTGCTAGATCCAGGGGGCACTACAATGAGCAGTTCTTC; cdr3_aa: CSARSRGHYNEQFF
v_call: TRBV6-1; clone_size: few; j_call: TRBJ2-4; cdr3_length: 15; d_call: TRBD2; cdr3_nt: TGTGCCAGCAGTGGGGCGGGGGTAGCCAAAAACATTCAGTACTTC; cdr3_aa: CASSGAGVAKNIQYF
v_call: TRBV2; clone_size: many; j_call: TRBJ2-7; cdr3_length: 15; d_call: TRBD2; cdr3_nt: TGTGCCACCAGATCAAGCTGGGAGGGGCAAAGCGAGCAGTACTTC; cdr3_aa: CATRSSWEGQSEQYF
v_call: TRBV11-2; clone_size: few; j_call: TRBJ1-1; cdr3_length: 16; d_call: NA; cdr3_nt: TGTGCCAGCAGCCGTCTGTGGGGGAAGGTGAACACTGAAGCTTTCTTT; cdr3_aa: CASSRLWGKVNTEAFF
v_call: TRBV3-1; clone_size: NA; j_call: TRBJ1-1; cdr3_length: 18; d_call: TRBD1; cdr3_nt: TGTGCCAGCAGCCAAGCCCGGTACAGGGGTTCGGTGAACACTGAAGCTTTCTTT; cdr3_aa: CASSQARYRGSVNTEAFF
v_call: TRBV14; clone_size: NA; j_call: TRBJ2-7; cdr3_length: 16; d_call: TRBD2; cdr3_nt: TGTGCCAGCAGCCAAGTGAATAGCGGGGGTGTTGTTGAGCAGTACTTC; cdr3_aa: CASSQVNSGGVVEQYF
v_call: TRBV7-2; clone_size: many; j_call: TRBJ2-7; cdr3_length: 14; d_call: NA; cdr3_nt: TGTGCCAGCAGCTTACGAACGGCCCCCTACGAGCAGTACTTC; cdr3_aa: CASSLRTAPYEQYF
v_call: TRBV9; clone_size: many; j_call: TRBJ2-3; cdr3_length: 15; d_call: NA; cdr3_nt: TGTGCCAGCAGCGTAGTCGGGGACCTTGGGAATACGCAGTATTTT; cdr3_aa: CASSVVGDLGNTQYF
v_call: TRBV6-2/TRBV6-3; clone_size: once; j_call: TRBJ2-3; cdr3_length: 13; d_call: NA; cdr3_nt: TGTGCCAGCAGTTACTGGACCCCCGATACGCAGTATTTT; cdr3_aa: CASSYWTPDTQYF
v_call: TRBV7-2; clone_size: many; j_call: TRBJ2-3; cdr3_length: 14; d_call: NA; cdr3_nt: TGTGCCAGCAGCTTAGTTAGAAGAGGGGATACGCAGTATTTT; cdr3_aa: CASSLVRRGDTQYF
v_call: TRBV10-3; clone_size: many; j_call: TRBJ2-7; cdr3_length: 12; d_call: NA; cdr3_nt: TGTGCCGTGGAATGTTCCCCCCACGAGCAGTACTTC; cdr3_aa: CAVECSPHEQYF
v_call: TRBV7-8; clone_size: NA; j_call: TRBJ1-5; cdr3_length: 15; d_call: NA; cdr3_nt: TGTGCCAGCAGCTTAGGGGGCGGAAGGAATCAGCCCCAGCATTTT; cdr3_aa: CASSLGGGRNQPQHF
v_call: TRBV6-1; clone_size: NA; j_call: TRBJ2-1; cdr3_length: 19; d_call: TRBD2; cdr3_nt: TGTGCCAGCAGTGCGTGGACTAGCGGGGGGGTACCGAAGTTGGCTGAGCAGTTCTTC; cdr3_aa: CASSAWTSGGVPKLAEQFF
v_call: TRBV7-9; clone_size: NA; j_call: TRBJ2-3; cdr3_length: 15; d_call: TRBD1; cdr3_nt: TGTGCCAGCAGCTCTGCGGGACAGGGTCCAGATACGCAGTATTTT; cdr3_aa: CASSSAGQGPDTQYF
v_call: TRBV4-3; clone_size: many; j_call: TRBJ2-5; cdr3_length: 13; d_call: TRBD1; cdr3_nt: TGCGCCAGCAGCCAGGGACAGAAAGAGACCCAGTACTTC; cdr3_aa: CASSQGQKETQYF
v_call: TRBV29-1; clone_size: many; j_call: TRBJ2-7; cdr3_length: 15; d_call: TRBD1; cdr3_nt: TGCAGCGTTGTCAGACCGGGACAGGGGTGGTACGAGCAGTACTTC; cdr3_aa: CSVVRPGQGWYEQYF
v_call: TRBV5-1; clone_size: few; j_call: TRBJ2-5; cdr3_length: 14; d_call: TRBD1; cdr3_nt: TGCGCCAGCAGCCCCGGGACAGACCAAGAGACCCAGTACTTC; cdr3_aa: CASSPGTDQETQYF
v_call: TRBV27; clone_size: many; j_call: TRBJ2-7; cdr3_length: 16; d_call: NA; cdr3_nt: TGTGCCAGCAGACTCCGGACGGGATCCTCGTCCTACGAGCAGTACTTC; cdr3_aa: CASRLRTGSSSYEQYF
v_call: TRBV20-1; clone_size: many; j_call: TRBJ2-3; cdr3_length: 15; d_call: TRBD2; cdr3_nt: TGCAGTGCTAGGACCACTAGCGGGGGTACAGATACGCAGTATTTT; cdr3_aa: CSARTTSGGTDTQYF